The sample holds a few counts of the clone carrying this TCR beta chain. Antigen: not known. This CDR3 is also generated by other DNA sequences in the sample. The sample belongs to a study of cytomegalovirus exposure and HLA in healthy donors. V lost 2 bases and J lost 7, with 14 bases in between. CDR1 MDHEN and CDR2 SYDVKM come from the germline V gene. The CDR3 length is 14 residues. Study outcomes and limitations: In vitro, three CMV-associated chains proved specific for CMV antigens. Cytomegalovirus status was reportedly diagnosed by the classifier with high sensitivity and specificity.

Amplification used 60 Vbeta primers and 13 Jbeta primers. Assay: immunoSEQ multiplex PCR; the TCRdb copy retains only in-frame clones and omits some. Here the sample spans 73,000 or so clones, roughly 79% being singletons. This sequence originates from a man in his fifties or sixties in good health and CMV-seronegative. The sequenced sample was PBMCs. The chain joins TRBV28 to TRBJ1-1; weak D call: TRBD1 (6 bases). The CDR3: CASSLGGAGGEAFF. The CDR3 DNA follows: TGTGCCAGCAGTTTAGGGGGGGCTGGGGGTGAAGCTTTCTTT.